This T cell receptor beta chain appears in the sequencing data of a study of regulatory and conventional T cells in RAG deficiency. Notes on the study in general: Other subsets showed approximately 10-fold reductions, but Treg unique TCR beta sequences fell roughly 93-fold in these patients. Patient subsets had shorter CDR3s; Omenn Treg-Tconv overlap exceeded 85%.

The CDR3 spans 19 residues. Losses at the gene ends were 6 bases for V and 0 bases for J; bases not matched to a gene: 15. Germline V CDR1 and CDR2: SGHAT, FQNNGV. The sorted regulatory T cells were CD4+, CD25-high and CD127-low, with genomic DNA sequenced. A word on this clone: Its antigen is currently unknown.

Data came from immunoSEQ multiplex PCR; TCRdb stores just in-frame clones and leaves some out. The sample includes 15,000 to 20,000 clones, approximately 86% of them seen just once. This sample was also put to use in a study of regulatory T cells. That study adds: The primer mix had 52 TRBV and 13 TRBJ primers.

This TCR derives from a human donor in good health. The chain is built from TRBV11-2 and TRBJ1-3; 9 bases are shared with TRBD1. Sequenced: Tregs sorted from blood. The CDR3 here is CASSARPGTGQFSGNTIYF. The CDR3 region has the DNA TGTGCCAGCAGTGCTCGGCCCGGGACAGGGCAATTCTCTGGAAACACCATATATTTT.